This T cell receptor (beta chain) stems from a study of blood T cell repertoires in COVID-19 (TCRdb year 2020). About the study as a whole: Samples from collaborators originated in the United States, Italy and Spain and spanned both the acute and convalescent phases of COVID-19. HLA class I and class II types, where available, came from metadata supplied by the sample provider rather than from assay-based typing. Subjects who had been exposed to COVID-19, were actively infected with it, or had recovered from it provided the deeply sampled blood TCRbeta repertoires that made up the dataset. The sample metadata nearly always contained a de-identified subject ID, COVID-19 status, age in years and sex. A freely available public database, intended as a resource for researchers studying the immune response to SARS-CoV-2, is where the repertoires were released. The material from the prospective study consisted of cDNA or gDNA derived from T cells, B-cell-depleted T cells, or PBMCs. Samples came from the ongoing ImmuneRACE study (first 160 participants) plus 1,254 subjects from 6 global collaborators. The research as a whole found: Clinical and demographic metadata were provided uncurated, with the amount varying by source and participant.

Each collaborating institution followed its own protocols to collect whole blood in K2EDTA tubes. For TCRbeta analysis, collaborators shipped samples in one of three forms: frozen whole blood, isolated PBMCs, or DNA extracted from either of those sample types. As regards this clone: The antigen it binds to is not known. No base-level quality is on record; no much larger clone is a single base apart.

Counted from cysteine to phenylalanine, this CDR3 has 15 amino acids. Only the CDR3 DNA is retained, 45 bases long and in frame from the first base. CDR1 SGHAT and CDR2 FQNNGV were looked up in the germline V gene. V is shortened by 1 base, J by 3 bases, and the region joining them spans 12 bases. The immunoSEQ Assay, a bias-controlled multiplex PCR, was used to amplify TCRbeta CDR3 regions from genomic DNA. In the source study's methods: Within the assay, amplification of reference gene primers was used to estimate how many nucleated cells each sample contained. To quantify the absolute abundance of each unique TCRbeta CDR3 rearrangement, sequence reads were collapsed and filtered. For each sample, productive Simpson clonality was calculated as the square root of Simpson's diversity index across productive rearrangements. This immuneACCESS table, as held by TCRdb, lists in-frame sequences with V and J called but not all clones. Of the missing ones, under half trace to an unresolved V gene in checked studies; the others have no known cause. V and J calls plus clone size are reproduced from that table; the DNA served to infer D and trimming. Present in this sample are about 230,000 clones, approximately 83% of which were seen just once. Of the sample, 4.4% is held by the ten largest clones.

This receptor was identified in a man aged 50 or older with active or convalescent COVID-19. Sequencing used peripheral blood. Recombination joined TRBV11-2 with TRBJ1-2, with a weak D call of TRBD1 (6 bases match). The DNA is TGTGCCAGCAGCTTAGTTTCAGGGGTGGACTATGGCTACACCTTC. Translated, it gives CASSLVSGVDYGYTF.